The TCR beta chain described here comes from a study of shared clonotypes between healthy human individuals (dated by TCRdb to the early 2020s). Looking at the study overall: Three men and a couple of women, aged 18 to 49 years, made up the cohort. For each donor, CD4 naive and CD4 memory were each given three plates, CD8 naive was given two plates, and CD8 memory was given one plate. Blood TCR repertoires of a handful of healthy adults were deeply sequenced to estimate repertoire size and the extent of clonotype sharing between individuals. To increase sequencing depth and limit assay-specific biases, different laboratories used diverse techniques to prepare libraries and sequence TCR repertoires. Per donor, leukapheresis produced somewhere between about 0.85 and 10 billion PBMCs. On the study overall, not on this receptor specifically: Because the study included a small number of donors, the genetic and exposure-history diversity represented was limited. Across a handful of donors, 4.5% to 6.5% of naive CD4, approximately 3.6% of naive CD8, around 2.1% of memory CD4, and roughly 0.4% of memory CD8 clonotypes were shared. Estimated clonotype richness was generally larger for naive than for memory subsets. Incomplete sequencing was indicated by rarefaction of sorted-subset datasets, despite the large sequencing depth. Based on pairwise subsampling, the degree of clonotype sharing among donors was expected to be affected by sequencing depth. Sampling was restricted to blood, and TCR repertoires in tissues likely differ from the TCR repertoires found in blood. Compared with non-shared clonotypes, clonotypes shared by all four sorted-subset donors had higher generation probabilities.

TCR CDR3 regions were amplified from genomic DNA by multiplex PCR using the deep immunoSEQ assay. For each cell subset, the extracted genomic DNA was distributed evenly across all wells of several immunoSEQ 96-well plates, and each plate served as one replicate. Each replicate PCR for sorted subsets received about 0.2 ug genomic DNA, equal to roughly 29,000 T cell genomes. Purified libraries were quantified with a Qubit 3.0 fluorometer, sized on a Bioanalyzer 2100, and re-quantified with the KAPA Library Quantification kit. Every immunoSEQ 96-well plate was sequenced on a dedicated single-read 150-cycle Illumina NextSeq 550 flow cell. The original methods were these. Because the immunoSEQ output included only junctional sequences and no quality scores, the filtering could not be the same as the filtering used for full-length reads. To assign V/J genes and CDR3, sequences were annotated using PyIR, a Python wrapper for IgBLAST v1.9, with IMGT germline references. Reads were removed for weak V/J assignments (E-value above 1e-6), missing CDR3, stop codons, out-of-frame junctions, or ambiguous translated residues. A V3J clonotype was defined by an identical inferred V gene, J gene, and CDR3 amino acid sequence. The percentage overlap between two repertoires was calculated by dividing the number of shared unique clonotypes by the size of the smaller repertoire. Three approaches were used to assess repertoire richness: RTK rarefaction, the Chao1 estimator, and Recon v2.1 estimates of unobserved clonotypes. OLGA was used to compute generation probabilities for all TCRbeta clonotypes that the gDNA method yielded from four donors. The clones in this table, taken by TCRdb from immuneACCESS, are in-frame only. Not every clone is retained; where verified, under half of the shortfall comes from an unresolved V gene, and the cause of the rest is unknown. The V and J calls and the clone size are those of that table, but D and trimming were determined from the DNA. In all, the sample holds under 2,500,000 clones, and around 95% of those were seen once. The ten largest clones represent around 0.13% of the sample.

On this clone itself: It has no known antigen specificity. No much larger clone exists at a distance of one base, and base qualities are not known.

The donors were healthy, HIV-negative adults with no recently reported acute infections or vaccinations. Every donor was a Caucasian adult living in Nashville, Tennessee, USA. Magnetic negative selection was used to enrich CD4+ T cells, after which naive cells were positively selected on CD45RA and the negative fraction became the memory subset. Blood was obtained by leukapheresis, after which PBMCs were separated by Ficoll-Histopaque density gradient centrifugation and cryopreserved in liquid nitrogen vapor phase. Analytical flow cytometry was used to check the purity and quantity of every magnetically sorted T cell population. Genomic DNA was isolated from every sorted fraction and measured by UV absorbance on a Nanodrop 2000c. The germline V gene encodes CDR1 SGHVS and CDR2 FQNEAQ. The CDR3 runs 15 amino acids, cysteine and phenylalanine included. The DNA shown is the 45-base CDR3, in frame from base 1. Here V drops 1 base and J drops 3 bases, and the junction holds 6 bases not matched to any gene.

Sequencing was carried out using naive CD4+ T cells sorted from blood. The cell subset or site label corresponds to: CD45RA+ positively selected. This TCR came from a man aged 18 to 30 in good health. The sequence is built from TRBV7-8 and TRBJ2-7; TRBD2 lines up with 7 middle nucleotides. The CDR3 in this case is CASSLEGGGGYEQYF. The DNA sequence reads TGTGCCAGCAGCTTAGAGGGCGGGGGAGGCTACGAGCAGTACTTC.